This TCR beta chain appears in the sequencing data of a study of graft-versus-host responses after intestinal transplantation. Findings of the study overall: Detected in recipient marrow were GvH clones, some of which were first observed in ileum or blood.

Worth noting for this clone: No antigen is known for it.

Assay used: immunoSEQ multiplex PCR; TCRdb lists only in-frame clones, some missing. The sample holds tens of thousands of clones, roughly 93% seen once. V shed 4 bases and J shed 4 bases, with 14 bases lying between them. This CDR3 region has 14 residues. Germline lookup yields CDR1 SGHTA and CDR2 FQGNSA. The sequence was obtained from a human donor who received an intestinal transplant. V gene TRBV7-2 combines with J gene TRBJ2-7; the D gene is possibly TRBD2 (8 bases). The material was unstimulated CD8+ T cells sorted from spleen or lymph node cells, obtained before intestinal transplant. The CDR3 sequence: CASSSGGGRYEQYF. The CDR3 region has the DNA TGTGCCAGCAGCTCGGGAGGGGGCCGATACGAGCAGTACTTC.